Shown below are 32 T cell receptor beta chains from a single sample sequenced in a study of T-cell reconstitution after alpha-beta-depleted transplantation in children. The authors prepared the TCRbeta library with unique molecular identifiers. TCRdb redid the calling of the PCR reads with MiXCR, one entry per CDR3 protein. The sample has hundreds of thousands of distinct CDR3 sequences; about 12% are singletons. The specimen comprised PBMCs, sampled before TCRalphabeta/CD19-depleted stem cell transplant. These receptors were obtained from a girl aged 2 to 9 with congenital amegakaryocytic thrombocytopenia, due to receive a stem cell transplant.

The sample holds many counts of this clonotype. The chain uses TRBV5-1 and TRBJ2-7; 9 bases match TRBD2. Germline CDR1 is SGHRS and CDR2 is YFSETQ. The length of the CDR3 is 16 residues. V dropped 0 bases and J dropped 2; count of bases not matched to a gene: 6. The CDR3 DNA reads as TGCGCCAGCAGCTTGGGTGGGACTAGCCAAACCTACGAGCAGTACTTC. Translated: CASSLGGTSQTYEQYF.

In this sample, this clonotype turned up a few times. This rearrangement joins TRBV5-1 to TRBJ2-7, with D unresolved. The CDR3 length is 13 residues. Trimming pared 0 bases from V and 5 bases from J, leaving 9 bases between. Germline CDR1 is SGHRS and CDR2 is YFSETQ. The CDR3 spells CASSLGPKDEQYF. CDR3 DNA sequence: TGCGCCAGCAGCTTGGGACCAAAGGACGAGCAGTACTTC.

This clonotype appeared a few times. CDR3 sequence (DNA): TGCGCCAGCAGCTCGACAGACAGGGGGCGAGTTGTAGAGACCCAGTACTTC. Encoded protein: CASSSTDRGRVVETQYF. The rearrangement uses TRBV5-1 and TRBJ2-5; 10 bases are a match to TRBD1. CDR3 length: 17 residues. V was clipped by 3 bases and J by 4 bases; unmatched bases: 12. CDR1 SGHRS and CDR2 YFSETQ come from the germline V gene.

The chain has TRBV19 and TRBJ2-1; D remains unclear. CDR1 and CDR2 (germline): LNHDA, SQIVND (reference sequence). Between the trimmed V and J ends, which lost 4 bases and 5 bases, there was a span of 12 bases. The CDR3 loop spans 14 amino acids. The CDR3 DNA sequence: TGTGCCAGTAGTAGTCGGCGGCCAGACAATGAGCAGTTCTTC. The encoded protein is CASSSRRPDNEQFF.

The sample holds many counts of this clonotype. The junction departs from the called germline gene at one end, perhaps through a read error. The CDR3 sequence: CASSIGETQYF. The CDR3 bases are TGTGCCAGCAGTATAGGAGAGACCCAGTACTTC. The chain combines TRBV5-1 with TRBJ2-5; D not resolved. Per the germline V gene, CDR1 is SGHRS and CDR2 is YFSETQ. The CDR3 is made up of 11 amino acids.

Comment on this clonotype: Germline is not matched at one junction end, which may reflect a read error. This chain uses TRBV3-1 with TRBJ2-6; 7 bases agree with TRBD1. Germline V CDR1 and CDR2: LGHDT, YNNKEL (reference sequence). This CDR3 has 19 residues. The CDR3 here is CACSQQGTRALSGANVLTF. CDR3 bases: TGTGCCTGCAGCCAACAGGGGACCAGGGCCCTCTCTGGGGCCAACGTCCTGACTTTC.

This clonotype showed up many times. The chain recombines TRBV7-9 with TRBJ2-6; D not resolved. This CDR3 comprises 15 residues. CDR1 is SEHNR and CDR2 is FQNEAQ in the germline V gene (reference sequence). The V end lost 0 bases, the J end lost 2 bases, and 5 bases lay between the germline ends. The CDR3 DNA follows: TGTGCCAGCAGCTTAGCCGGAACTGGGGCCAACGTCCTGACTTTC. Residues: CASSLAGTGANVLTF.

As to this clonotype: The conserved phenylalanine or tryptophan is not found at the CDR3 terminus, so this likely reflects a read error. CDR3 in DNA: TGTGCCAGCAGCTTAGGGACAGGGGGCTACAATGAGCAGTTCTTG. Amino acid sequence: CASSLGTGGYNEQFL. This sequence joins TRBV27 and TRBJ2-1; 11 positions match TRBD1. Germline trimming cut 6 bases from V and 3 bases from J; bases unmatched to any gene: 4. The CDR3 runs 15 residues. The germline CDR1 and CDR2 sequences are MNHEY and SMNVEV (reference sequence).

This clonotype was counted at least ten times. For the CDR3, the DNA is TGCAGCGTTGAAGGTCTAGTCAGGGGCTTAGGAGGCTATGGCTACACCTTC. It is translated as CSVEGLVRGLGGYGYTF. The chain joins TRBV29-1 to TRBJ1-2, with D perhaps matching TRBD1 (6 bases). Trimming stripped 1 base from V and 4 bases from J, with 22 bases between. The CDR3 extends over 17 amino acids. Germline assignment: CDR1 SQVTM and CDR2 ANQGSEA.

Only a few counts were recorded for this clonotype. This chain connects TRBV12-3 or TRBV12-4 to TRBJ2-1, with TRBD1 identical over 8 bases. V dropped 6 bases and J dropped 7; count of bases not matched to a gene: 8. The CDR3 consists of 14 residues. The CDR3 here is CASSRGQGVNEQFF. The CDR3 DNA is TGTGCCAGCAGCCGAGGACAGGGTGTGAATGAGCAGTTCTTC.

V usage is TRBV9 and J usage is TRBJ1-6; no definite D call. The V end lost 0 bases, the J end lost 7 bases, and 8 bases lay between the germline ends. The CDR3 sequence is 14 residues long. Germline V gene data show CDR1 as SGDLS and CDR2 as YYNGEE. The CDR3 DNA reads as TGTGCCAGCAGCGTAGGCAACAACAATTCACCCCTCCACTTT. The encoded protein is CASSVGNNNSPLHF.

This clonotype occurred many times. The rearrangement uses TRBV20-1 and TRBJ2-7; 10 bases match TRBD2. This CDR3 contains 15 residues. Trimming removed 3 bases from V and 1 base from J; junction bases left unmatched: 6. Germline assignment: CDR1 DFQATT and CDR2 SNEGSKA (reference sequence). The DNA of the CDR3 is TGCAGTGCTAGTCCCCTAGCGGGAGCGTCCTACGAGCAGTACTTC. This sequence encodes CSASPLAGASYEQYF.

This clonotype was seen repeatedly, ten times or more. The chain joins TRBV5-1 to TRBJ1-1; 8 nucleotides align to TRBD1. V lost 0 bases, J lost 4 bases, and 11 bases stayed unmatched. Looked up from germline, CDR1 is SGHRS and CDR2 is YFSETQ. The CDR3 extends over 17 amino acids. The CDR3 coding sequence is TGCGCCAGCAGCTTGGCGGGCAGGGGGCATGCGGGCACTGAAGCTTTCTTT. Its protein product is CASSLAGRGHAGTEAFF. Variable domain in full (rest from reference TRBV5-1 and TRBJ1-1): KAGVTQTPRYLIKTRGQQVTLSCSPISGHRSVSWYQQTPGQGLQFLFEYFSETQRNKGNFPGRFSGRQFSNSRSEMNVSTLELGDSALYLCASSLAGRGHAGTEAFFGQGTRLTVV.

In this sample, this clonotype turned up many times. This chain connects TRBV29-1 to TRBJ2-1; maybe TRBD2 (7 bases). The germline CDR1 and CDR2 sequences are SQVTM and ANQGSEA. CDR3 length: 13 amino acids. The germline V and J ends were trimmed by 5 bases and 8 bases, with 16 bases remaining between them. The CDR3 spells CSVSSGAGDEQFF. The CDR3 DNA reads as TGCAGCGTTAGCTCGGGGGCGGGGGATGAGCAGTTCTTC.

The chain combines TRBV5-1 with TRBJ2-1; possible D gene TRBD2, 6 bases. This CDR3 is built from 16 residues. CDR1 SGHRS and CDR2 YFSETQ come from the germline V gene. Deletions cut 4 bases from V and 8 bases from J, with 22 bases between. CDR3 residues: CASSPVRDLADHEQFF. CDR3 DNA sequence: TGCGCCAGCAGCCCGGTCCGGGACTTAGCCGACCATGAGCAGTTCTTC.

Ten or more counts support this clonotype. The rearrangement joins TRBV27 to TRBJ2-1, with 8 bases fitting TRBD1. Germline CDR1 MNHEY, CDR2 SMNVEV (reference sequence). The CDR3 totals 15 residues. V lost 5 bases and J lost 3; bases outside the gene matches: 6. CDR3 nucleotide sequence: TGTGCCAGCAGTCCCCGGGACAGGTACTACAATGAGCAGTTCTTC. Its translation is CASSPRDRYYNEQFF.

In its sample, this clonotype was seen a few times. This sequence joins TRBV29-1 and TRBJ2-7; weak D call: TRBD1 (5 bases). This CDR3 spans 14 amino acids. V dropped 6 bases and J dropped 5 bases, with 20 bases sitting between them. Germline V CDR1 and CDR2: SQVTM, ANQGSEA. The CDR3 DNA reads TGCAGCGTGGGGCAAGATACGGAAGGAAACGAGCAGTACTTC. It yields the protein CSVGQDTEGNEQYF.

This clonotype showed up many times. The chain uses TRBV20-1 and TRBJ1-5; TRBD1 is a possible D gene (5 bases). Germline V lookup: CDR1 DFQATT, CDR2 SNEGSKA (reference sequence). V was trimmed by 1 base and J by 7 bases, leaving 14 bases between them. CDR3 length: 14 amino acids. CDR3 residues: CSARGPGRGQPQHF. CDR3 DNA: TGCAGTGCTAGAGGGCCAGGTAGGGGACAGCCCCAGCATTTT.

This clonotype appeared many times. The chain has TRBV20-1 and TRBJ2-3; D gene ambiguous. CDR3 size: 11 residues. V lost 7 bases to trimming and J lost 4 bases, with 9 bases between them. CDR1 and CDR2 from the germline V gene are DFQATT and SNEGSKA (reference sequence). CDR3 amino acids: CSVRAPDTQYF. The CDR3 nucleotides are TGCAGTGTACGTGCCCCAGATACGCAGTATTTT.

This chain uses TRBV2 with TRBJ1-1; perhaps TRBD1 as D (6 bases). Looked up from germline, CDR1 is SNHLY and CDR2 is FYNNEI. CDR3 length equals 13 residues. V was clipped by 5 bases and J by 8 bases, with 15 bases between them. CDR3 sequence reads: CASSPTGQEEAFF. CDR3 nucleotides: TGTGCCAGCAGTCCTACAGGGCAAGAGGAAGCTTTCTTT.

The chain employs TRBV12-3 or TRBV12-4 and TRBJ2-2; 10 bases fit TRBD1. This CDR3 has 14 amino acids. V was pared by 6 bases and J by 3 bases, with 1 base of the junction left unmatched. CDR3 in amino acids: CASRGTGDTGELFF. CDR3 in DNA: TGTGCCAGCAGGGGGACAGGGGACACCGGGGAGCTGTTTTTT.

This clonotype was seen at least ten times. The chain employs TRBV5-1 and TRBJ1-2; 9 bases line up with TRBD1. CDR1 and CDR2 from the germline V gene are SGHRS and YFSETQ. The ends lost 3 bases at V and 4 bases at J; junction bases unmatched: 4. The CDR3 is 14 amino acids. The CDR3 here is CASSSGQGSYGYTF. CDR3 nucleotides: TGCGCCAGCAGCTCGGGACAGGGAAGCTATGGCTACACCTTC.

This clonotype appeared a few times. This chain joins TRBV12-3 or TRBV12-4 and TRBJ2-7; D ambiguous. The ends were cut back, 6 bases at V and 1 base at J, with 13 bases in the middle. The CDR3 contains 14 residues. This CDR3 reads CASSARDLSYEQYF. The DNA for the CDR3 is TGTGCCAGCAGCGCCAGAGATTTGTCCTACGAGCAGTACTTC.

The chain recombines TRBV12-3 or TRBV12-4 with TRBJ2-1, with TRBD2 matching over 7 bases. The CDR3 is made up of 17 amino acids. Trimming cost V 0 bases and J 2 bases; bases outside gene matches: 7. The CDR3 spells CASSLAFAGVTYNEQFF. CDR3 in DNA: TGTGCCAGCAGTTTAGCGTTCGCGGGAGTCACCTACAATGAGCAGTTCTTC.

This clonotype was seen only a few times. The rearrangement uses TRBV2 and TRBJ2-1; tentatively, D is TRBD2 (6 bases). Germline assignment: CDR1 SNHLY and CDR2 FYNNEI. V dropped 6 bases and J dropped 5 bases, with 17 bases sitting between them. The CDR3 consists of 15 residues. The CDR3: CASSLWASADNEQFF. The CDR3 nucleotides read TGTGCCAGCAGCCTGTGGGCTAGCGCCGACAATGAGCAGTTCTTC. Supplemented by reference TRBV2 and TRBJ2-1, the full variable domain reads EPEVTQTPSHQVTQMGQEVILRCVPISNHLYFYWYRQILGQKVEFLVSFYNNEISEKSEIFDDQFSVERPDGSNFTLKIRSTKLEDSAMYFCASSLWASADNEQFFGPGTRLTVL.

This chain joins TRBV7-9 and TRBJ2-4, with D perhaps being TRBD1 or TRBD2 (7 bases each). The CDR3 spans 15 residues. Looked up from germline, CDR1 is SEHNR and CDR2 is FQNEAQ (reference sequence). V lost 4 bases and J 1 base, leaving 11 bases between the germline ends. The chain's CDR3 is CASSSQGGAKNIQYF. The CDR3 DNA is TGTGCCAGCAGCTCCCAGGGGGGGGCCAAAAACATTCAGTACTTC.

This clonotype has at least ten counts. CDR3 sequence: CASMFAGGAEQYF. CDR3 nucleotides: TGTGCCAGCATGTTCGCAGGGGGCGCCGAGCAGTACTTC. This sequence joins TRBV2 and TRBJ2-7; 8 bases agree with TRBD1. Germline V gene lookup returns CDR1 SNHLY and CDR2 FYNNEI. CDR3 length equals 13 residues. The V gene end was trimmed by 7 bases and the J gene end by 6 bases; junction bases not matched to a gene: 8.

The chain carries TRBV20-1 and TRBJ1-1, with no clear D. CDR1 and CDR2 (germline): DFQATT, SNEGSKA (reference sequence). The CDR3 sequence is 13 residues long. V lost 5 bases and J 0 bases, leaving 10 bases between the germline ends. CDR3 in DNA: TGCAGTGCTGTGAGGAGTATGAACACTGAAGCTTTCTTT. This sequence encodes CSAVRSMNTEAFF.

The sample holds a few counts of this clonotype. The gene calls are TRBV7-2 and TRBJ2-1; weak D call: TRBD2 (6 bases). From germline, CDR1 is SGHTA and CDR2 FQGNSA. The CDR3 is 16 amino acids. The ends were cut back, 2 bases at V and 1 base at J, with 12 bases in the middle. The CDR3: CASSLWRGRSYNEQFF. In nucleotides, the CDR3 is TGTGCCAGCAGCTTATGGCGGGGAAGATCCTACAATGAGCAGTTCTTC.

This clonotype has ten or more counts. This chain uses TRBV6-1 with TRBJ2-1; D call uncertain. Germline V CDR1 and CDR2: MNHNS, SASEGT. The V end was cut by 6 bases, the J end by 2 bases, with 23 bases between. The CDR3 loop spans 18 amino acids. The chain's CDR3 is CASSRGVDKRLPYNEQFF. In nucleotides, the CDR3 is TGTGCCAGCAGCCGTGGGGTGGATAAGCGCCTCCCCTACAATGAGCAGTTCTTC.

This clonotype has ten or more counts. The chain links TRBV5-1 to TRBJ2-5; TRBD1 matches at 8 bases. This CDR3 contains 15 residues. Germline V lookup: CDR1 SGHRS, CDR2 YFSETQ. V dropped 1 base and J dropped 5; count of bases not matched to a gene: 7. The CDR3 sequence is CASSLMQGAKETQYF. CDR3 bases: TGCGCCAGCAGCTTGATGCAGGGGGCGAAGGAGACCCAGTACTTC.

CDR3: CATSSQGSFQPQHF. In nucleotides, the CDR3 is TGTGCCACCAGCAGCCAGGGGTCGTTTCAGCCCCAGCATTTT. J is TRBJ1-5 and V is TRBV15; a possible D gene is TRBD1 (6 bases). From germline, CDR1 is LNHNV and CDR2 YYDKDF (reference sequence). V dropped 3 bases and J dropped 6 bases, with 12 bases sitting between them. The CDR3 has 14 residues.